These 2 T cell receptor beta chains share one sample of origin, sequenced in a study of shared clonotypes between healthy human individuals. Produced via immunoSEQ multiplex PCR; TCRdb's table is partial and in-frame only. The table lists hundreds of thousands of clones, about 79% of them singletons. The sequenced material came from PBMCs. These receptors originate from a woman aged 40-49 years in good health. Some clones in this sample may be carry-over from other donors' samples.

In its sample, this clone was seen a few times. The V call is TRBV10-3, the J call TRBJ1-2; maybe TRBD1 (6 bases). CDR1 is ENHRY and CDR2 is SYGVKD in the germline V gene. Trimming cost V 8 bases and J 8 bases, with 15 bases left between them. The CDR3 contains 12 residues. This CDR3 is CAIGAGVGGYTF. The DNA of the CDR3 is TGTGCCATCGGCGCAGGGGTTGGCGGCTACACCTTC.

In the case of this clone: The sample contains more than one DNA sequence encoding this CDR3. J is TRBJ2-2 and V is TRBV5-1; D unclear. With 2 bases removed from V and 4 bases from J, the gap between germline ends came to 3 bases. The CDR3 contains 12 residues. Germline-derived CDR1 and CDR2 are SGHRS and YFSETQ. The CDR3 sequence: CASSFSTGELFF. Here the CDR3 DNA reads TGCGCCAGCAGCTTTTCCACCGGGGAGCTGTTTTTT.